The 22 T cell receptor beta chains presented below share a single source sample, sequenced in a study of shared clonotypes between healthy human individuals. Libraries were prepared by immunoSEQ multiplex PCR; TCRdb keeps only in-frame clonotypes and omits some of them. The sample yields about 700,000 clones, around 67% seen once. Sample: memory CD4+ T cells sorted from blood. Subset defined: CD45RA-negative fraction. The receptors come from a woman between 25 and 40 years old in good health.

This clone was counted between two and nine times. The chain uses TRBV2 and TRBJ2-4; 8 nucleotides match TRBD2. V shed 4 bases and J 3 bases; nucleotides not matched to a gene: 5. Germline V gene data show CDR1 as SNHLY and CDR2 as FYNNEI. The CDR3 extends over 15 amino acids. The CDR3 loop reads CASSAASGSKNIQYF. DNA for the CDR3: TGTGCCAGCAGTGCAGCAAGCGGGAGCAAAAACATTCAGTACTTC.

The gene calls are TRBV18 and TRBJ2-7, with no clear D. The germline CDR1 and CDR2 sequences are KGHSH and LQKENI. The ends were cut back, 3 bases at V and 5 bases at J, with 5 bases in the middle. This CDR3 is 11 amino acids long. CDR3 in amino acids: CASSPQDEQYF. CDR3 nucleotides: TGTGCCAGCTCACCTCAGGACGAGCAGTACTTC. Together with reference TRBV18 and TRBJ2-7, the CDR3 gives the full variable domain: NAGVMQNPRHLVRRRGQEARLRCSPMKGHSHVYWYRQLPEEGLKFMVYLQKENIIDESGMPKERFSAEFPKEGPSILRIQQVVRGDSAAYFCASSPQDEQYFGPGTRLTVT.

The J gene is TRBJ1-2, the V gene TRBV19; 9 bases map to TRBD1. The CDR3 runs 17 residues. CDR1 is LNHDA, CDR2 SQIVND, per germline (reference sequence). The J segment lost 1 base and the V segment lost 5 bases, leaving 11 bases of the junction unmatched. This CDR3 reads CASSSSGTGFYNYGYTF. CDR3 sequence (DNA): TGTGCCAGTAGTTCCTCGGGGACAGGGTTTTATAACTATGGCTACACCTTC.

Comments on this clone: The junction differs from germline at one of its ends, possibly a read error. This sequence joins TRBV2 and TRBJ2-5; no clear D. The CDR3 covers 11 residues. In germline, CDR1 is SNHLY, CDR2 FYNNEI. The CDR3 DNA reads TGTGCCAGCGGTCCCCGAGAGGCCCAGTACTTC. Translated, it gives CASGPREAQYF.

CDR3 protein: CASSDSDAHEQFF. CDR3 coding DNA: TGTGCCAGCAGTGACTCGGATGCCCATGAGCAGTTCTTC. The genes are TRBV6-4 and TRBJ2-1; D call uncertain. Between the trimmed V and J ends, which lost 0 bases and 8 bases, there was a span of 8 bases. The CDR3 covers 13 residues. Germline loops: CDR1 MRHNA, CDR2 SNTAGT.

The rearrangement links TRBV18 to TRBJ2-2; tentative D call: TRBD1 (5 bases). Germline-derived CDR1 and CDR2 are KGHSH and LQKENI. Deletions cut 3 bases from V and 3 bases from J, with 11 bases between. The CDR3 runs to 15 residues. CDR3 DNA: TGTGCCAGCTCACCTCGGTCCAGGGACACCGGGGAGCTGTTTTTT. Translated, it gives CASSPRSRDTGELFF.

V is TRBV27 and J is TRBJ2-7; tentatively, D is TRBD1 (6 bases). The CDR3 loop spans 13 amino acids. Trimming pared 4 bases from V and 2 bases from J, leaving 9 bases between. Germline assignment: CDR1 MNHEY and CDR2 SMNVEV (reference sequence). The CDR3 region is CASSYRAPYEQYF. The CDR3 DNA reads as TGTGCCAGCAGTTACAGGGCACCCTACGAGCAGTACTTC.

J is TRBJ1-2 and V is TRBV27; no firm D call. V lost 1 base and J lost 4, with 10 bases in between. There are 14 residues in the CDR3. The germline CDR1 and CDR2 sequences are MNHEY and SMNVEV (reference sequence). CDR3 nucleotide sequence: TGTGCCAGCAGTTTATTCCGAGAAGGCTATGGCTACACCTTC. Protein: CASSLFREGYGYTF.

About this clone itself: An end of the junction does not agree with germline; a read error may underlie this. This chain links TRBV28 with TRBJ1-3; D gene unclear. Germline CDR1 and CDR2: MDHEN and SYDVKM. The CDR3 has 14 amino acids. The CDR3 sequence is CASRVSNSGTTIYF. Here the CDR3 DNA reads TGTGCCAGCAGGGTATCGAATAGTGGAACCACCATATATTTT.

The chain uses TRBV28 and TRBJ2-7, with 7 bases aligning to TRBD2. The CDR3 length is 14 residues. Germline CDR1 is MDHEN and CDR2 is SYDVKM. The trim removed 7 bases at V and 3 bases at J, leaving 9 bases unmatched. The CDR3 loop reads CASITREADYEQYF. The DNA of the CDR3 is TGTGCCAGCATTACACGGGAGGCCGACTACGAGCAGTACTTC.

This clone turned up a few times. The genes are TRBV6-5 and TRBJ2-2, with 7 positions matching TRBD1. The junction had 0 bases not matched to a gene; V was cut back by 7 bases and J by 4 bases. The CDR3 runs to 12 residues. Germline V lookup: CDR1 MNHEY, CDR2 SVGAGI. The CDR3 DNA follows: TGTGCCAGCAAGGGGGCCACCGGGGAGCTGTTTTTT. Amino acid sequence: CASKGATGELFF.

This clone was found once. As DNA, the CDR3 is TGCGCCAGCAGTGAGTCCCTCCTCTACGGGAACGAGCAGTACTTC. Translation: CASSESLLYGNEQYF. The chain joins TRBV10-1 to TRBJ2-7, with TRBD2 as a possible D gene (5 bases). The CDR3 covers 15 residues. The V gene's germline CDR1 is WNHNN and CDR2 SYGVQD (reference sequence). Trimming removed 0 bases at V and 5 bases at J, with 14 bases between.

This chain uses TRBV7-9 with TRBJ2-5, with 9 bases lining up with TRBD2. Germline V gives CDR1 SEHNR, CDR2 FQNEAQ (reference sequence). The V segment lost 4 bases and the J segment 3 bases; nucleotides outside the gene matches: 3. The length of the CDR3 is 14 residues. The CDR3 nucleotides read TGTGCCAGCAGCTCTTGGACTAGCGAAGAGACCCAGTACTTC. Encoded protein: CASSSWTSEETQYF.

The rearrangement joins TRBV6-6 to TRBJ2-3; D is tentatively TRBD1 or TRBD2 (5 bases each). The V gene lost 3 bases and the J gene lost 3 bases, with 13 bases spanning the gap. CDR1 MNHNY and CDR2 SVGAGI come from the germline V gene (reference sequence). The CDR3 sequence is 15 residues long. CDR3 protein: CASSYEGWETDTQYF. Here the CDR3 DNA reads TGTGCCAGCAGTTATGAGGGGTGGGAGACAGATACGCAGTATTTT.

The rearrangement joins TRBV18 to TRBJ1-4; 7 bases map to TRBD1. From germline, CDR1 is KGHSH and CDR2 LQKENI. V lost 6 bases to trimming and J lost 2 bases; unmatched junction nucleotides: 9. The CDR3 covers 16 residues. In DNA form, the CDR3 reads TGTGCCAGCTCGACGGCAGGGGGGACGACTAATGAAAAACTGTTTTTT. This encodes CASSTAGGTTNEKLFF.

The chain links TRBV2 to TRBJ1-5; the D is unclear. V was pared by 5 bases and J by 7 bases, with 21 bases between. This CDR3 has 16 residues. The germline V gene has CDR1 SNHLY and CDR2 FYNNEI. Here the CDR3 DNA reads TGTGCCAGCAGTCAGGTTTCAGCGGGTTCGAGGCAGCCCCAGCATTTT. Translation: CASSQVSAGSRQPQHF.

This clone appeared a single time. One junction end does not reproduce the germline sequence, and a read error may be involved. The gene calls are TRBV29-1 and TRBJ1-1; no clear D. CDR3 length: 13 residues. CDR1 and CDR2 (germline): SQVTM, ANQGSEA. The chain's CDR3 is CSVEELLNTEAFF. The DNA for the CDR3 is TGCAGCGTGGAAGAGTTATTAAATACTGAAGCTTTCTTT.

V gene TRBV28 combines with J gene TRBJ2-7; TRBD1 aligns across 9 bases. Germline CDR1 MDHEN, CDR2 SYDVKM. CDR3 size: 16 residues. V lost 1 base, J lost 5 bases, and 9 bases stayed unmatched. CDR3 loop: CASSLSPRTGVDEQYF. As DNA, the CDR3 is TGTGCCAGCAGTTTATCCCCTAGGACAGGGGTGGACGAGCAGTACTTC.

The genes are TRBV15 and TRBJ2-1; D perhaps matches TRBD2 (5 bases). With 2 bases removed from V and 2 bases from J, the gap between germline ends came to 13 bases. The germline V gene has CDR1 LNHNV and CDR2 YYDKDF (reference sequence). CDR3 length: 16 amino acids. In DNA, the CDR3 is TGTGCCACCAGCAGACATGACCGGAGGCCCTACAATGAGCAGTTCTTC. Translated, it gives CATSRHDRRPYNEQFF.

The CDR3 DNA is TGTGCCAGCAGTTTTAGAAAGGCGGGAGGGGACAATGAGCAGTTCTTC. It translates to CASSFRKAGGDNEQFF. This chain uses TRBV27 with TRBJ2-1; TRBD2 agrees at 9 bases. Germline CDR1 reads MNHEY; CDR2 reads SMNVEV (reference sequence). The CDR3 covers 16 residues. V lost 3 bases to trimming and J lost 5 bases; unmatched junction nucleotides: 8.

This clone has more than one count but fewer than ten. The chain couples TRBV5-1 to TRBJ2-2, with 10 bases lining up with TRBD1. Germline V gene lookup returns CDR1 SGHRS and CDR2 YFSETQ. V trimming: 3 bases; J trimming: 4 bases; junction bases outside the gene matches: 3. The CDR3 is 15 amino acids. For the CDR3, the DNA is TGCGCCAGCAGCTGGGACAGGGGCAGCACCGGGGAGCTGTTTTTT. It codes for CASSWDRGSTGELFF.

J is TRBJ2-1 and V is TRBV18, with D perhaps TRBD2 (6 bases). The CDR3 sequence is 15 residues long. Trimming cost V 6 bases and J 4 bases, with 16 bases left between them. Germline CDR1 and CDR2: KGHSH and LQKENI. CDR3 DNA sequence: TGTGCCAGCTCTACGGAGGGCGGGCCGTACAATGAGCAGTTCTTC. Its translation is CASSTEGGPYNEQFF.